A single sample gave rise to the 19 T cell receptor beta chains below, sequenced in a study of blood T cell repertoires in COVID-19. The table came from immunoSEQ multiplex PCR; TCRdb's copy has only in-frame clones and leaves some out. The repertoire includes 110,000 to 150,000 clones, around 80% of them detected once, and 3% to 4.5% sits in the top ten. The sample taken for sequencing was peripheral blood. Receptor source: a man between 65 and 85 years old who had recovered from COVID-19.

This clone was detected once. V gene TRBV18 combines with J gene TRBJ2-5; weak D call: TRBD1 (6 bases). This CDR3 contains 15 residues. The V and J ends lost 3 bases and 4 bases respectively, with 15 bases between them. Germline V gives CDR1 KGHSH, CDR2 LQKENI. The CDR3 DNA is TGTGCCAGCTCACCTCCAAGCGAAGGGGGAGAGACCCAGTACTTC. Protein product: CASSPPSEGGETQYF. The full variable domain, rest sourced from reference TRBV18 and TRBJ2-5, is NAGVMQNPRHLVRRRGQEARLRCSPMKGHSHVYWYRQLPEEGLKFMVYLQKENIIDESGMPKERFSAEFPKEGPSILRIQQVVRGDSAAYFCASSPPSEGGETQYFGPGTRLLVL.

The chain joins TRBV5-6 to TRBJ2-5; 15 bases are a match to TRBD2. The CDR3 runs 19 residues. Germline CDR1 SGHDT, CDR2 YYEEEE. The ends lost 2 bases at V and 5 bases at J; junction bases unmatched: 13. As DNA, the CDR3 is TGTGCCAGCAGCTTCGCAGGACTAGCGGGAGGGCCGCCCCCCGAGACCCAGTACTTC. Its protein product is CASSFAGLAGGPPPETQYF.

The CDR3 sequence is CASSQDLYSGSFTDTQYF. The CDR3 DNA reads as TGTGCCAGCAGCCAAGACTTGTACAGCGGGAGTTTTACAGATACGCAGTATTTT. This sequence joins TRBV3-1 (or the pseudogene TRBV3-2) and TRBJ2-3, with 8 bases matching TRBD2. V shed 0 bases and J 3 bases; nucleotides not matched to a gene: 11. Germline CDR1 reads LGHDT; CDR2 reads YNNKEL (reference sequence). The CDR3 runs 18 residues.

The chain combines TRBV7-2 with TRBJ2-5; D is possibly TRBD1 (6 bases). This CDR3 region has 14 residues. The germline V gene has CDR1 SGHTA and CDR2 FQGNSA. V was shortened by 0 bases and J by 4 bases, with 9 bases between the two germline ends. CDR3 protein: CASSLAGRGETQYF. CDR3 DNA sequence: TGTGCCAGCAGCTTAGCTGGCAGGGGAGAGACCCAGTACTTC.

In its sample, this clone was seen a few times. This rearrangement joins TRBV7-9 to TRBJ2-5; D possibly corresponds to TRBD1 (5 bases). The ends were cut back, 0 bases at V and 4 bases at J, with 12 bases in the middle. This CDR3 has 15 residues. Germline V gene data show CDR1 as SEHNR and CDR2 as FQNEAQ (reference sequence). DNA for the CDR3: TGTGCCAGCAGCTTAGCGCGACAGTTAGGAGAGACCCAGTACTTC. Protein sequence: CASSLARQLGETQYF.

This clone has a handful of counts. The gene calls are TRBV23-1 and TRBJ1-5; tentatively, D is TRBD1 (6 bases). TRBV23-1 is given ORF status, its function remaining uncertain. V gave up 0 bases and J gave up 2 bases, with 11 bases separating them. CDR3 length: 16 residues. The CDR3 spells CASSQSAGGGNQPQHF. CDR3 sequence (DNA): TGCGCCAGCAGTCAATCGGCGGGGGGCGGCAATCAGCCCCAGCATTTT.

J is TRBJ2-3 and V is TRBV11-2; 9 positions match TRBD1. In germline, CDR1 is SGHAT, CDR2 FQNNGV. This CDR3 region has 14 residues. Trimming took 4 bases from V and 4 from J; bases not matched to a gene: 3. As DNA, the CDR3 is TGTGCCAGCAGCTGGGGACAGGGATCAGATACGCAGTATTTT. Amino acid sequence: CASSWGQGSDTQYF.

The chain is built from TRBV6-2 or TRBV6-3 and TRBJ2-1, with 7 bases aligning to TRBD2. The CDR3 is 17 residues long. V trimming: 2 bases; J trimming: 3 bases; junction bases outside the gene matches: 10. Germline CDR1 and CDR2: MNHEY and SVGEGT. Here the CDR3 reads CASSYRPLTSLYNEQFF. For the CDR3, the DNA is TGTGCCAGCAGTTACCGACCCTTGACTAGCCTCTACAATGAGCAGTTCTTC.

This sequence joins TRBV4-3 and TRBJ2-3; no clear D. Germline CDR1 reads LGHNA; CDR2 reads YSLEER. V was clipped by 1 base and J by 6 bases, with 11 bases between them. This CDR3 region has 14 residues. The CDR3 nucleotides are TGCGCCAGCAGCCAAGTATCTTTCAGGGATACGCAGTATTTT. Translation: CASSQVSFRDTQYF.

V and J are TRBV4-2 and TRBJ2-1; 8 bases align to TRBD2. Per the germline V gene, CDR1 is LGHNA and CDR2 is YNFKEQ. The CDR3 runs 14 residues. The V and J ends lost 2 bases and 6 bases, in that order; junction bases with no gene match: 3. CDR3 sequence (DNA): TGTGCCAGCAGCCAACCGGGACTAGTCAATGAGCAGTTCTTC. This gives the protein CASSQPGLVNEQFF.

The J gene is TRBJ2-1, the V gene TRBV12-3 or TRBV12-4; D is possibly TRBD2 (6 bases). The CDR3 length is 12 residues. Trimming left V 3 bases short and J 11 bases short, with 11 bases between. This CDR3 reads CASSLEGSKQFF. CDR3 coding DNA: TGTGCCAGCAGTTTGGAGGGTTCGAAGCAGTTCTTC.

The chain has TRBV19 and TRBJ1-1; D unclear. The CDR3 spans 12 residues. V was trimmed by 7 bases and J by 8 bases, leaving 14 bases between them. Looked up from germline, CDR1 is LNHDA and CDR2 is SQIVND (reference sequence). The CDR3 sequence: CASNKEGFEAFF. DNA of the CDR3: TGTGCCAGTAACAAGGAGGGATTCGAAGCTTTCTTT. The full variable domain, with the rest looked up from reference TRBV19 and TRBJ1-1, is DGGITQSPKYLFRKEGQNVTLSCEQNLNHDAMYWYRQDPGQGLRLIYYSQIVNDFQKGDIAEGYSVSREKKESFPLTVTSAQKNPTAFYLCASNKEGFEAFFGQGTRLTVV.

The CDR3 region has the DNA TGTGCCAGCAGTTACTCTCTAGCGTCTAGCACAGATACGCAGTATTTT. This translates into CASSYSLASSTDTQYF. The chain uses TRBV6-5 and TRBJ2-3; maybe TRBD2 (6 bases). CDR1 is MNHEY and CDR2 is SVGAGI in the germline V gene. The CDR3 is 16 amino acids. V dropped 0 bases and J dropped 0 bases, with 10 bases sitting between them.

This clone was picked up one time. The chain uses TRBV9 and TRBJ2-7; perhaps TRBD2 as D (6 bases). CDR1 is SGDLS and CDR2 is YYNGEE in the germline V gene. V was shortened by 2 bases and J by 0 bases, with 9 bases between the two germline ends. This CDR3 spans 14 amino acids. This CDR3 reads CASSVSGLSYEQYF. DNA of the CDR3: TGTGCCAGCAGCGTCAGCGGGCTCTCCTACGAGCAGTACTTC.

J is TRBJ2-7 and V is TRBV4-1; perhaps TRBD1 as D (5 bases). The germline V and J ends were trimmed by 2 bases and 2 bases, with 10 bases remaining between them. The CDR3 sequence is 14 residues long. The germline V gene has CDR1 MGHRA and CDR2 YSYEKL. The CDR3 DNA follows: TGCGCCAGCAGCCAACAAGGGGTAACCTACGAGCAGTACTTC. Translating gives CASSQQGVTYEQYF.

This chain connects TRBV12-3 or TRBV12-4 to TRBJ2-2; D gene uncertain. The CDR3 has 12 amino acids. The ends were cut back, 2 bases at V and 7 bases at J, with 5 bases in the middle. The CDR3 loop is CASSLWHGELFF. The CDR3 DNA reads as TGTGCCAGCAGTTTATGGCACGGGGAGCTGTTTTTT.

The chain carries TRBV27 and TRBJ2-3, with D unresolved. This CDR3 is built from 14 residues. V lost 5 bases to trimming and J lost 3 bases, with 12 bases between them. Germline CDR1 is MNHEY and CDR2 is SMNVEV (reference sequence). This CDR3 reads CASSTLYGTDTQYF. The CDR3 bases are TGTGCCAGCAGTACCCTTTACGGTACAGATACGCAGTATTTT.

CDR3 residues: CASSQDRRAVSTDTQYF. The DNA for the CDR3 is TGCGCCAGCAGCCAAGATCGCCGAGCGGTTAGCACAGATACGCAGTATTTT. This chain joins TRBV4-1 and TRBJ2-3; perhaps TRBD2 as D (5 bases). V lost 0 bases to trimming and J lost 0 bases, with 13 bases between them. Germline CDR1 is MGHRA and CDR2 is YSYEKL. The CDR3 extends over 17 amino acids.

The V call is TRBV7-9, the J call TRBJ2-1, with TRBD2 matching 8 bases. The CDR3 totals 18 residues. The germline CDR1 and CDR2 sequences are SEHNR and FQNEAQ (reference sequence). Trimming cost V 5 bases and J 0 bases; bases outside gene matches: 12. CDR3 bases: TGTGCCAGCAGCCACCTAGCGGGTGTACCTAGCTCCTACAATGAGCAGTTCTTC. Its protein is CASSHLAGVPSSYNEQFF.